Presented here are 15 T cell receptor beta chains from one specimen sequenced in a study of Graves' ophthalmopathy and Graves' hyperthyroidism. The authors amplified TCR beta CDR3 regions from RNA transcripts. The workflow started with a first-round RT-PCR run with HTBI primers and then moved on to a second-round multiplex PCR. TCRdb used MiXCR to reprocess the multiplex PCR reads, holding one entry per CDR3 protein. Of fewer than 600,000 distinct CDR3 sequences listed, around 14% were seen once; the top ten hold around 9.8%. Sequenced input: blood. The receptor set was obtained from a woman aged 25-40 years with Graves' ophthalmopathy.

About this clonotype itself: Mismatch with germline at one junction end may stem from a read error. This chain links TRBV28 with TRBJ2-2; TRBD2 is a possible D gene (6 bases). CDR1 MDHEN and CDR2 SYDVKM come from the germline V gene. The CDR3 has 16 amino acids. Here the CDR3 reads CASSHHGVADTGELCF. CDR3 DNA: TGTGCCAGCAGTCACCACGGGGTAGCGGACACCGGGGAGCTGTGTTTT. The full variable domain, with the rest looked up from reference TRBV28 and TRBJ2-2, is DVKVTQSSRYLVKRTGEKVFLECVQDMDHENMFWYRQDPGLGLRLIYFSYDVKMKEKGDIPEGYSVSREKKERFSLILESASTNQTSMYLCASSHHGVADTGELCFGEGSRLTVL.

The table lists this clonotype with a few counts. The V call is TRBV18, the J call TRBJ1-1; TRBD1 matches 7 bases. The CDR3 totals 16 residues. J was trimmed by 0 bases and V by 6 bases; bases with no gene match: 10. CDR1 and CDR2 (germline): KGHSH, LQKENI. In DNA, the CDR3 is TGTGCCAGCTCGTCCGGGACAGTAAATATGAACACTGAAGCTTTCTTT. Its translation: CASSSGTVNMNTEAFF.

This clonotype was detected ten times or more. CDR3 sequence reads: CASSFGQDQPQHF. CDR3 DNA sequence: TGTGCCAGCAGCTTTGGGCAAGATCAGCCCCAGCATTTT. The chain combines TRBV7-8 with TRBJ1-5, with D unclear. V lost 3 bases and J lost 5, with 8 bases in between. This CDR3 comprises 13 residues. Looked up from germline, CDR1 is SGHVS and CDR2 is FQNEAQ.

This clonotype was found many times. CDR3 protein: CASGTSGQLTQYF. DNA for the CDR3: TGTGCCAGCGGGACTAGCGGGCAATTGACCCAGTACTTC. J is TRBJ2-5 and V is TRBV7-6; 12 nucleotides line up with TRBD2. V shed 8 bases and J 7 bases; nucleotides not matched to a gene: 5. This CDR3 is 13 amino acids long. Per the germline V gene, CDR1 is SGHVS and CDR2 is FNYEAQ. Full variable domain (missing parts from reference TRBV7-6 and TRBJ2-5): GAGVSQSPRYKVTKRGQDVALRCDPISGHVSLYWYRQALGQGPEFLTYFNYEAQQDKSGLPNDRFSAERPEGSISTLTIQRTEQRDSAMYRCASGTSGQLTQYFGPGTRLLVL.

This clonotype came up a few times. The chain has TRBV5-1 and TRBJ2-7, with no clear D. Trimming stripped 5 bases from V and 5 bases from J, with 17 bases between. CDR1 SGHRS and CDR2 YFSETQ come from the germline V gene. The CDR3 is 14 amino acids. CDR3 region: CASSSGSTTHEQYF. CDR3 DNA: TGCGCCAGCAGTTCGGGTAGCACGACGCACGAGCAGTACTTC. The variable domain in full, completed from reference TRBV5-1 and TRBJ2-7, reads KAGVTQTPRYLIKTRGQQVTLSCSPISGHRSVSWYQQTPGQGLQFLFEYFSETQRNKGNFPGRFSGRQFSNSRSEMNVSTLELGDSALYLCASSSGSTTHEQYFGPGTRLTVT.

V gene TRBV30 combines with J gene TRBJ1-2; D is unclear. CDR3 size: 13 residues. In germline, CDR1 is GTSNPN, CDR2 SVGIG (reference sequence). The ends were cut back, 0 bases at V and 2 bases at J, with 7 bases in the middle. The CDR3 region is CAWSVQLNYGYTF. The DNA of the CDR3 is TGTGCCTGGAGTGTACAGCTCAACTATGGCTACACCTTC.

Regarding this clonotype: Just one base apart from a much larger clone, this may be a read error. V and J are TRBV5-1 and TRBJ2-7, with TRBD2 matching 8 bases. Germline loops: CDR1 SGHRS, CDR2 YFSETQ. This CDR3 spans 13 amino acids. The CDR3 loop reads CVSSVSGNYEQYF. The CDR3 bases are TGCGTCAGCAGCGTTAGCGGGAACTACGAGCAGTACTTC.

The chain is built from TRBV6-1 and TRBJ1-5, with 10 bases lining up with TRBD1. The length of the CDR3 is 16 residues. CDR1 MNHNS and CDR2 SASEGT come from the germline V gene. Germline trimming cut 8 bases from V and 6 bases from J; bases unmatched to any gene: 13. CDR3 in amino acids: CASWLGTGAAGQPQHF. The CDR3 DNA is TGTGCCAGCTGGCTGGGGACAGGGGCCGCCGGTCAGCCCCAGCATTTT.

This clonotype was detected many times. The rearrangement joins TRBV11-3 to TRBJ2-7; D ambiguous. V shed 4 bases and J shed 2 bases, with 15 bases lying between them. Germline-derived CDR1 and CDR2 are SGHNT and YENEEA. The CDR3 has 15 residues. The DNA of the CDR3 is TGTGCCAGCAGCTCAAGATACTCCATGGCCTACGAGCAGTACTTC. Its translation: CASSSRYSMAYEQYF. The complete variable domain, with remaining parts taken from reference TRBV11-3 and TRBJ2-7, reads EAGVVQSPRYKIIEKKQPVAFWCNPISGHNTLYWYLQNLGQGPELLIRYENEEAVDDSQLPKDRFSAERLKGVDSTLKIQPAELGDSAVYLCASSSRYSMAYEQYFGPGTRLTVT.

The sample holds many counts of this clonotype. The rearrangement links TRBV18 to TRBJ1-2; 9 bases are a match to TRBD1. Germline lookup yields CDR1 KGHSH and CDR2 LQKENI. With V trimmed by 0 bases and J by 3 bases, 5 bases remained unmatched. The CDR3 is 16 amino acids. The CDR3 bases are TGTGCCAGCTCACCACCGATGAGACAGGGGGACTATGGCTACACCTTC. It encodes CASSPPMRQGDYGYTF.

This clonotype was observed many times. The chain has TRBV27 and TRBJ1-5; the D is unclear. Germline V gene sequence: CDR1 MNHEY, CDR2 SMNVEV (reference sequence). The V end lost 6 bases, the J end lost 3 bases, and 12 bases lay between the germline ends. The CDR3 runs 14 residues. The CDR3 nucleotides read TGTGCCAGCAGCCGGCAAGCGTACAATCAGCCCCAGCATTTT. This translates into CASSRQAYNQPQHF.

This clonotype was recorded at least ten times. The CDR3 spells CASSTGVENGYTF. The CDR3 region has the DNA TGTGCCAGCAGTACAGGGGTGGAAAATGGCTACACCTTC. This rearrangement joins TRBV12-3 or TRBV12-4 to TRBJ1-2, with 7 bases lining up with TRBD1. The CDR3 is 13 amino acids. The junction had 6 bases not matched to a gene; V was cut back by 5 bases and J by 6 bases.

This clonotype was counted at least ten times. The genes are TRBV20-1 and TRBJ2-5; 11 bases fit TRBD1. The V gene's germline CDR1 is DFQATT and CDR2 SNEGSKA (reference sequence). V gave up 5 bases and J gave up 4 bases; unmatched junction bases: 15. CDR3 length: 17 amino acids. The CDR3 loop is CSAVNSGTGGAGETQYF. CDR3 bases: TGCAGTGCTGTTAATTCCGGGACAGGGGGTGCTGGAGAGACCCAGTACTTC.

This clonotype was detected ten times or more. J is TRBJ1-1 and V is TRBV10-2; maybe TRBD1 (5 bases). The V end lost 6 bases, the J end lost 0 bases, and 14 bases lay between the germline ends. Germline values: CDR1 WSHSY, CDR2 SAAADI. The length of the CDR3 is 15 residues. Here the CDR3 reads CASRDVLGLNTEAFF. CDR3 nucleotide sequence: TGCGCCAGCAGGGACGTACTGGGGCTGAACACTGAAGCTTTCTTT.

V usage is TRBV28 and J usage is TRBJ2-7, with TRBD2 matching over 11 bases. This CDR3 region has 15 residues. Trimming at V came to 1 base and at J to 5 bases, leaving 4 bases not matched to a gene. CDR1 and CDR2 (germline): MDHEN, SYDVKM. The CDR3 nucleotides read TGTGCCAGCAGTTTATCACTAGCGGGAGTCGACGAGCAGTACTTC. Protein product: CASSLSLAGVDEQYF.